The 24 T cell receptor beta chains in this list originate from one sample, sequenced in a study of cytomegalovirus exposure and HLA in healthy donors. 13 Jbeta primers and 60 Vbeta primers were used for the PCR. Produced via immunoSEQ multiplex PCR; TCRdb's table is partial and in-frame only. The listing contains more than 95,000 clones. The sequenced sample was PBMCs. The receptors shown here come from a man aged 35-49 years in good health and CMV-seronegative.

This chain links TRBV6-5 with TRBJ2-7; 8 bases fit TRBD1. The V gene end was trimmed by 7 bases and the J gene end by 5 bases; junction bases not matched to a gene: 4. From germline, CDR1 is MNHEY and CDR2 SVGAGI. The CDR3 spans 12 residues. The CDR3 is CASKGQGDEQYF. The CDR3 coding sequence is TGTGCCAGCAAAGGACAGGGCGACGAGCAGTACTTC.

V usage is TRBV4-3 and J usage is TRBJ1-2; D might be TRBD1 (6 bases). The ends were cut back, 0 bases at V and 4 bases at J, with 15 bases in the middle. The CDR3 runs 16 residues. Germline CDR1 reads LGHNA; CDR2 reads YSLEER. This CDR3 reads CASSQDAGASLYGYTF. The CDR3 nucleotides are TGCGCCAGCAGCCAAGACGCAGGGGCCTCCCTCTATGGCTACACCTTC.

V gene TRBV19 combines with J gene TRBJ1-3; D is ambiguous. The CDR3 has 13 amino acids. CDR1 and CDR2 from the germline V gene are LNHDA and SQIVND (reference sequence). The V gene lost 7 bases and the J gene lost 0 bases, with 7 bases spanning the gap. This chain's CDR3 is CASNTNSGNTIYF. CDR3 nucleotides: TGTGCCAGTAATACTAACTCTGGAAACACCATATATTTT.

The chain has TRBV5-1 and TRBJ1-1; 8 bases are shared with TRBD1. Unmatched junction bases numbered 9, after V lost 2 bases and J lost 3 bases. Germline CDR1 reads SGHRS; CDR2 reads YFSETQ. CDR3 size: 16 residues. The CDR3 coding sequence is TGCGCCAGCAGCTTTACCGTGGAACAGGGGGACACTGAAGCTTTCTTT. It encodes CASSFTVEQGDTEAFF.

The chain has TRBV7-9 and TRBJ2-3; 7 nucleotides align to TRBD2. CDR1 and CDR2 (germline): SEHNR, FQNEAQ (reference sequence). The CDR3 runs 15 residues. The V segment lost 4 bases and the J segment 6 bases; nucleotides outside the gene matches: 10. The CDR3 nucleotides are TGTGCCAGCAGCTCGACCGGGACTACCGGGGATACGCAGTATTTT. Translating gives CASSSTGTTGDTQYF.

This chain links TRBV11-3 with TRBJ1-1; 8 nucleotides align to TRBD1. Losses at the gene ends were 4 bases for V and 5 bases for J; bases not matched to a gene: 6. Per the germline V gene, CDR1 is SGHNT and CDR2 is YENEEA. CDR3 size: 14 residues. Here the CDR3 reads CASSSGQGGTEAFF. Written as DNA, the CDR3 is TGTGCCAGCAGCTCCGGACAGGGCGGAACTGAAGCTTTCTTT.

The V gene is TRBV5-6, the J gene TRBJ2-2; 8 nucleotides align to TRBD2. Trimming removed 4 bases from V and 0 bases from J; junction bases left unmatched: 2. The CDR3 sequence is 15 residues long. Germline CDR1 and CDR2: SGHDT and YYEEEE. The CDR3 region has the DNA TGTGCCAGCAGCGCGGGACTAGCGAACACCGGGGAGCTGTTTTTT. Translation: CASSAGLANTGELFF.

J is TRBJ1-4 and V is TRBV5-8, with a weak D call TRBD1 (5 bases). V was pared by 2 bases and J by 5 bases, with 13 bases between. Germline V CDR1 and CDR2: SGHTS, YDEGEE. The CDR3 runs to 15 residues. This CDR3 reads CASSFGTGVNEKLFF. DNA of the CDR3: TGTGCCAGCAGCTTCGGTACAGGAGTCAATGAAAAACTGTTTTTT.

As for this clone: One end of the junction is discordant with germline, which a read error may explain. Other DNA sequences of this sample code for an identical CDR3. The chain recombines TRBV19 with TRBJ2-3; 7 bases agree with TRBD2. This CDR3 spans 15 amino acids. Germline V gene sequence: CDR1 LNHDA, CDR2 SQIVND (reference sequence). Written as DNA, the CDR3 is TGCGCCAGTAGTATCGGCGGGAGTAGAGCAGATACGCAGTATTTT. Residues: CASSIGGSRADTQYF.

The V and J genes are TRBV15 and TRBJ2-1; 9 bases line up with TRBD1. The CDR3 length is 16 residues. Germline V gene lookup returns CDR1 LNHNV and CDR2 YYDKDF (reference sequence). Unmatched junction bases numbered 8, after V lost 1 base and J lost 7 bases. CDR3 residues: CATSRGVMGQGNEQFF. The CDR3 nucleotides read TGTGCCACCAGCAGAGGCGTAATGGGACAGGGAAATGAGCAGTTCTTC. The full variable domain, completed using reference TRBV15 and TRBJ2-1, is DAMVIQNPRYQVTQFGKPVTLSCSQTLNHNVMYWYQQKSSQAPKLLFHYYDKDFNNEADTPDNFQSRRPNTSFCFLDIRSPGLGDTAMYLCATSRGVMGQGNEQFFGPGTRLTVL.

This CDR3 reads CASVPGTGGRGTEAFF. As DNA, the CDR3 is TGTGCCAGCGTACCCGGGACAGGGGGCAGAGGGACTGAAGCTTTCTTT. The gene calls are TRBV4-2 and TRBJ1-1; 12 bases align to TRBD1. CDR3 length: 16 amino acids. The junction had 12 bases not matched to a gene; V was cut back by 8 bases and J by 5 bases. CDR1 and CDR2 from the germline V gene are LGHNA and YNFKEQ.

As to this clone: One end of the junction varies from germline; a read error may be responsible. The CDR3 sequence: CASSLGDRGSGVF. Here the CDR3 DNA reads TGCGCCAGCAGCTTGGGGGACAGGGGTTCTGGCGTCTTC. The chain has TRBV5-1 and TRBJ2-1; 10 nucleotides agree with TRBD1. The CDR3 has 13 residues. Germline CDR1 is SGHRS and CDR2 is YFSETQ.

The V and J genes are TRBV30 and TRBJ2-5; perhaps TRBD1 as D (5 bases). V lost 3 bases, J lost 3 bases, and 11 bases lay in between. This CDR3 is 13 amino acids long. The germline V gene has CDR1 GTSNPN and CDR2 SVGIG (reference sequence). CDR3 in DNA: TGTGCCTGGAGAGTGACAGAGAAAGAGACCCAGTACTTC. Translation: CAWRVTEKETQYF.

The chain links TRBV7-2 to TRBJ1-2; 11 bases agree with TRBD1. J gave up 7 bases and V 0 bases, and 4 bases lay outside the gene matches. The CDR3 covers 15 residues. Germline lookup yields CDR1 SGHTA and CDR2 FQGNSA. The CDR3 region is CASSLADRGLGGYTF. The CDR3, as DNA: TGTGCCAGCAGCTTAGCGGACAGGGGGCTGGGTGGCTACACCTTC. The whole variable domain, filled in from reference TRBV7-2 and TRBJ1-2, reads GAGVSQSPSNKVTEKGKDVELRCDPISGHTALYWYRQSLGQGLEFLIYFQGNSAPDKSGLPSDRFSAERTGGSVSTLTIQRTQQEDSAVYLCASSLADRGLGGYTFGSGTRLTVV.

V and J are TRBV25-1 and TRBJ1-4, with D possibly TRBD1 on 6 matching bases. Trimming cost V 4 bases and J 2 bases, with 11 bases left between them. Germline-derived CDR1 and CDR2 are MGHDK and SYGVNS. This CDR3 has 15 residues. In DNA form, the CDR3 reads TGTGCCAGCAGTGCACAGGGTGGCACTAATGAAAAACTGTTTTTT. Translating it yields CASSAQGGTNEKLFF. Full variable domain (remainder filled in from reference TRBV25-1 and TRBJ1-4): EADIYQTPRYLVIGTGKKITLECSQTMGHDKMYWYQQDPGMELHLIHYSYGVNSTEKGDLSSESTVSRIRTEHFPLTLESARPSHTSQYLCASSAQGGTNEKLFFGSGTQLSVL.

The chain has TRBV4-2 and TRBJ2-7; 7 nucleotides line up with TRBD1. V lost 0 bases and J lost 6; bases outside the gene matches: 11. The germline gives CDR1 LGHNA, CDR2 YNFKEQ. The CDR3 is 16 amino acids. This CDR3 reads CASSQDEGASFGEQYF. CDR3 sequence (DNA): TGTGCCAGCAGCCAAGACGAGGGGGCGTCTTTTGGCGAGCAGTACTTC.

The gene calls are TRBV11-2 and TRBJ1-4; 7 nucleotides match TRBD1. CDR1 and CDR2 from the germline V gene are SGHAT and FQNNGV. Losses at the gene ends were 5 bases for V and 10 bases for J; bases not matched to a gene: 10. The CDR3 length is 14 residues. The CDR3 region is CASSPPGTVGKLFF. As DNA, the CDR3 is TGTGCCAGCAGCCCTCCGGGGACAGTGGGAAAACTGTTTTTT.

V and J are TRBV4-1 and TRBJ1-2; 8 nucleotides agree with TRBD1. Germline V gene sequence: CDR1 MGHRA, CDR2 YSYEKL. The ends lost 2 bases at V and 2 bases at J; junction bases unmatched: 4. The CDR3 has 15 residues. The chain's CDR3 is CASSQNRGGNYGYTF. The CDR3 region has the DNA TGCGCCAGCAGCCAAAACAGGGGGGGGAACTATGGCTACACCTTC.

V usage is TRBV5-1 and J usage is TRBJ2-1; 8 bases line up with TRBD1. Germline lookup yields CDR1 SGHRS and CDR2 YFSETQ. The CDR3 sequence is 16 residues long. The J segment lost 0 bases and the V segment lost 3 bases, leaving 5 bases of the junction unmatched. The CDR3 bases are TGCGCCAGCAGCTCCGGACAGGGAAGCTCCTACAATGAGCAGTTCTTC. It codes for CASSSGQGSSYNEQFF.

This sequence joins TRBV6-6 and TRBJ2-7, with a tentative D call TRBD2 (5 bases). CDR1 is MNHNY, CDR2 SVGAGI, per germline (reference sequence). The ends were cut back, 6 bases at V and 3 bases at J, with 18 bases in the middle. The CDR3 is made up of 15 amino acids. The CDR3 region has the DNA TGTGCCAGCAGCCGAACTATAATCGGACTCTACGAGCAGTACTTC. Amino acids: CASSRTIIGLYEQYF.

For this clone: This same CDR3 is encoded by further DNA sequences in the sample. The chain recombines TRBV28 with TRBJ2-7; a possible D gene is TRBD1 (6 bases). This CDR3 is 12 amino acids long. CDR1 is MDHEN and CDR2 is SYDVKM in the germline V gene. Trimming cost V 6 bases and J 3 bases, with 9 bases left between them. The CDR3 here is CASSPDSYEQYF. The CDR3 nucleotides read TGTGCCAGCAGCCCGGACAGCTACGAGCAGTACTTC.

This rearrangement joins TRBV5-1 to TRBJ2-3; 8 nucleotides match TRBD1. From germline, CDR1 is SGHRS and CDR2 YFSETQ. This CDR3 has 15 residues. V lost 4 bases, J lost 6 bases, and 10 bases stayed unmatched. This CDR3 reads CASSKGQGRDDTQYF. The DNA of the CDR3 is TGCGCCAGCAGCAAAGGACAGGGTAGGGATGATACGCAGTATTTT.

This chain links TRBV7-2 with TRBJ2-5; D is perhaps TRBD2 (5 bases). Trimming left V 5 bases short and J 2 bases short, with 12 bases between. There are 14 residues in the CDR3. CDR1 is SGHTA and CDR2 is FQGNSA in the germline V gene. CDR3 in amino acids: CASSPGYVQETQYF. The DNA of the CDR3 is TGTGCCAGCAGCCCGGGGTACGTGCAAGAGACCCAGTACTTC.

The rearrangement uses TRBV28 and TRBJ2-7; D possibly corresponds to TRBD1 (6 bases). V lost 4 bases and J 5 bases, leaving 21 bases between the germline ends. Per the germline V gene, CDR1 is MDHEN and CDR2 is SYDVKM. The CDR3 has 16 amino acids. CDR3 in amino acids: CASSSGGMAISDEQYF. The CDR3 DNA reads TGTGCCAGCAGTTCTGGGGGCATGGCAATTAGTGACGAGCAGTACTTC.